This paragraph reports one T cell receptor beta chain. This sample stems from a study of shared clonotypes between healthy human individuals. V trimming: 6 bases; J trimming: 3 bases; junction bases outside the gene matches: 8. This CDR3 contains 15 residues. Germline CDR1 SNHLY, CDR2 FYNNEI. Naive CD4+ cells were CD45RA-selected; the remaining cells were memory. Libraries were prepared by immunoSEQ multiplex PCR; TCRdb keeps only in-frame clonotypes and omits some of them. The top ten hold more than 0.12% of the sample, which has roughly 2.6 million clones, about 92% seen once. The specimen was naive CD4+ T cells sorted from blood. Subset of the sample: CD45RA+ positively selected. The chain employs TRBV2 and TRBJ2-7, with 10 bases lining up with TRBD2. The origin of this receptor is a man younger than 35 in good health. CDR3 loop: CASSPIGTSDYEQYF. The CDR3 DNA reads TGTGCCAGCAGCCCCATCGGGACTAGCGACTACGAGCAGTACTTC.